These T cell receptor beta chains were read from a single sample in a study of shared clonotypes between healthy human individuals. TCRdb keeps only in-frame clones here, not all; method: immunoSEQ multiplex PCR. The sample comprises approximately 1.4 million clones, about 98% of which are singletons, and 0.4% to 0.45% rests with the top ten. Sequences were obtained from naive CD4+ T cells sorted from blood. The receptor set was obtained from a man aged 30-40 years in good health. Each CDR3 is given with its conserved first and last residue. Each record gives: clone size, J gene, D gene, V gene, CDR3 DNA, CDR3 protein. D genes are given only for firm matches. Clone size is not always given. Where it is, it says once, few, many or a class for expanded clones.

- TRBJ2-1 TRBD2 TRBV25-1 TGTGCCAGCAGTGAGGCCGGGAGGGGGAATGAGCAGTTCTTC CASSEAGRGNEQFF
- TRBJ1-1 TRBD1 TRBV6-1 TGTGCCAGCAGTGCAATGACAGGGCCCACTGAAGCTTTCTTT CASSAMTGPTEAFF
once TRBJ2-7 - TRBV28 TGTGCCAGCAATTCGGGCCTCCGCTACGAGCAGTACTTC CASNSGLRYEQYF
- TRBJ2-3 - TRBV10-1 TGCGCCAGCAGTGAGTCCGCTGTCGCAGATACGCAGTATTTT CASSESAVADTQYF
- TRBJ2-5 TRBD1 TRBV7-9 TGTGCCAGCAGCCCCCGTAGGGGGACAGCCCAATCGGCCCAGTACTTC CASSPRRGTAQSAQYF
- TRBJ2-3 - TRBV5-1 TGCGCCAGCAGCTCCGGCGACAGAAGCACAGATACGCAGTATTTT CASSSGDRSTDTQYF
- TRBJ2-1 TRBD2 TRBV27 TGTGCCAGCAGTTTCCAGGGACTAGTTGGTGAGCAGTTCTTC CASSFQGLVGEQFF
- TRBJ2-1 TRBD1 TRBV14 TGTGCCAGCAGCCAAGTCGCGGCAGGGGGCGGATTTTACGATGAGCAGTTCTTC CASSQVAAGGGFYDEQFF
- TRBJ1-5 - TRBV7-8 TGTGCCAGCAGCTTACGTGGGCCAGAAAATCAGCCCCAGCATTTT CASSLRGPENQPQHF
- TRBJ1-1 - TRBV25-1 TGTGCCAGCAGTGAGCCGCGGGGGGGGAGAGGCACTGAAGCTTTCTTT CASSEPRGGRGTEAFF
- TRBJ1-5 - TRBV2 TGTGCCAGCCGACAGGTCTACAATCAGCCCCAGCATTTT CASRQVYNQPQHF
- TRBJ1-3 - TRBV28 TGTGCCAGCAGTTCCGGCCACTCTGGAAACACCATATATTTT CASSSGHSGNTIYF
- TRBJ2-3 - TRBV19 TGTGCCAGTAGTGTAACTAGGTCACTGGGGGCACCTAGCACAGATACGCAGTATTTT CASSVTRSLGAPSTDTQYF
- TRBJ1-2 - TRBV15 TGTGCCACCAGCAGAGATCTGGGCGGCCCTAACTATGGCTACACCTTC CATSRDLGGPNYGYTF
- TRBJ2-1 TRBD2 TRBV5-1 TGCGCCAGCAGCTTTTCGGGGGGAGGAGTCTACAATGAGCAGTTCTTC CASSFSGGGVYNEQFF
- TRBJ2-2 - TRBV5-1 TGCGCCAGCAGCCTGACTAGGAACACCGGGGAGCTGTTTTTT CASSLTRNTGELFF
- TRBJ2-3 - TRBV29-1 TGCAGCGTTGAATCCCCGACAGTTCGCACAGATACGCAGTATTTT CSVESPTVRTDTQYF
- TRBJ2-5 - TRBV11-2 TGTGCCAGCAACCAGGACCCTGCGGTTGATACCCAGTACTTC CASNQDPAVDTQYF
- TRBJ1-2 TRBD1 TRBV5-6 TGTGCCAGCAGCTTCGGGACAGAGAACTATGGCTACACCTTC CASSFGTENYGYTF
- TRBJ2-2 - TRBV7-7 TGTGCCAGCAGCGAAGGACACGGCGCCGGGGAGCTGTTTTTT CASSEGHGAGELFF
- TRBJ2-5 - TRBV21-1 TGTGCCAGCTGCCTAGCGGGAGGGCTACAGACCCAGTACTTC CASCLAGGLQTQYF
- TRBJ2-6 - TRBV7-6 TGTGCCAGCAGCCTAGCTGGCGGGGCCAACGTCCTGACTTTC CASSLAGGANVLTF
- TRBJ2-3 TRBD1 TRBV19 TGTGCCAGTAGTATAGGGACAGGGCCTACAGATACGCAGTATTTT CASSIGTGPTDTQYF
- TRBJ1-4 - TRBV29-1 TGCAGCGTAGGGTCTGGGGATGAAAAACTGTTTTTT CSVGSGDEKLFF
- TRBJ1-5 TRBD1 TRBV10-3 TGTGCCATCTCGGACAGGGTGGGTCAGCCCCAGCATTTT CAISDRVGQPQHF
- TRBJ2-2 - TRBV11-2 TGTGCCAGCAGCGGTCGATGGACCGGGGAGCTGTTTTTT CASSGRWTGELFF
- TRBJ2-6 - TRBV29-1 TGCAGCGTTGAGGTGACCTTCAACGTCCTGACTTTC CSVEVTFNVLTF
- TRBJ2-4 TRBD1 TRBV2 TGTGCCAGCAGTGAAGCGAGACAGGGGTGGAGGAACATTCAGTACTTC CASSEARQGWRNIQYF
once TRBJ2-3 TRBD1 TRBV13 TGTGCCAGCAGCTTACCTATTGGGACAGGGAGAGAAGATACGCAGTATTTT CASSLPIGTGREDTQYF
once TRBJ2-1 TRBD2 TRBV5-4 TGTGCCAGCAGCTTGGCCAGAGCGGGGGGGGATGAGCAGTTCTTC CASSLARAGGDEQFF
- TRBJ2-7 - TRBV18 TGTGCCAGCTCACCCCTTTCGTCAAGCCCGGCAGGCGAGCAGTACTTC CASSPLSSSPAGEQYF
- TRBJ2-1 TRBD2 TRBV15 TGTGCCACAGCCATACTAGCGGGAATCAATGAGCAGTTCTTC CATAILAGINEQFF
- TRBJ2-7 - TRBV19 TGTGCCAGTAGTAATGAGCGGGCCTACGAGCAGTACTTC CASSNERAYEQYF
- TRBJ1-5 TRBD1 TRBV2 TGTGCCAGCACCCTAGACAGGGGCAATCAGCCCCAGCATTTT CASTLDRGNQPQHF
- TRBJ2-7 TRBD2 TRBV7-6 TGTGCCAGCAGCCTCGGGGGGGCCTTATACGAGCAGTACTTC CASSLGGALYEQYF
- TRBJ2-7 - TRBV6-5 TGTGCCAGCAGTCGGACAGTCAATGGGGCCTACGAGCAGTACTTC CASSRTVNGAYEQYF
once TRBJ2-2 TRBD1 TRBV5-6 TGTGCCAGCAGCTTGGCGGGACAGGGGGCCTACGGGGAGCTGTTTTTT CASSLAGQGAYGELFF
- TRBJ1-2 - TRBV28 TGTGCCAGCAGTTTATGGTCCGGGAAGGACTATGGCTACACCTTC CASSLWSGKDYGYTF
- TRBJ2-3 - TRBV6-1 TGTGCCAGCAGCCAAGATGAGAGCACAGATACGCAGTATTTT CASSQDESTDTQYF
- TRBJ2-3 TRBD2 TRBV27 TGTGCCAGCAGTTTCGATCGGGAGGGCCGGACAGATACGCAGTATTTT CASSFDREGRTDTQYF
- TRBJ2-7 - TRBV10-2 TGCGCCAGCAGCCTGCCGGGGGGCGGACTCTACGAGCAGTACTTC CASSLPGGGLYEQYF
- TRBJ1-2 - TRBV5-1 TGCGCCAGCAGCAAGGAGAGTAGTAGCTATGGCTACACCTTC CASSKESSSYGYTF
- TRBJ1-1 - TRBV5-1 TGCGCCAGCAGCTTCCAGGGCTTGAACACTGAAGCTTTCTTT CASSFQGLNTEAFF
once TRBJ2-7 - TRBV19 TGTGCCAGTAGTAACACGGGTCTTGAGCAGTACTTC CASSNTGLEQYF
- TRBJ2-7 TRBD2 TRBV27 TGTGCCACCCACAAACTAGCGGGAGACGGGGAGCAGTACTTC CATHKLAGDGEQYF
- TRBJ2-7 - TRBV23-1 TGCGCCAGCAGTACGGACAGATTTCCCTACGAGCAGTACTTC CASSTDRFPYEQYF
- TRBJ2-2 - TRBV5-1 TGCGCCAGCAGCTTGAGTAAGGCCGGGGAGCTGTTTTTT CASSLSKAGELFF
once TRBJ2-3 - TRBV30 TGTGCCTACCATCACGGCGGGTTTCCAGATACGCAGTATTTT CAYHHGGFPDTQYF
- TRBJ2-7 - TRBV5-5 TGTGCCAGCAGCTTGGAACGACCGGCGTACGAGCAGTACTTC CASSLERPAYEQYF
- TRBJ2-3 - TRBV18 TGTGCCAGCTCACCAAAGGATACGCAGTATTTT CASSPKDTQYF
- TRBJ2-5 - TRBV5-1 TGCGCCAGCAGCCGGGACAACCAAGAGACCCAGTACTTC CASSRDNQETQYF
- TRBJ2-5 - TRBV28 TGTGCCAGCAGTTCGGCCCATACAGGAGCACCCAAAGAGACCCAGTACTTC CASSSAHTGAPKETQYF
- TRBJ2-1 - TRBV10-3 TGTGCCATCAACCTAGACAGCTCCTACAATGAGCAGTTCTTC CAINLDSSYNEQFF
- TRBJ1-5 - TRBV30 TGTGCCTGGGGACAGAGGGGGGTGATCAATCAGCCCCAGCATTTT CAWGQRGVINQPQHF
- TRBJ2-4 - TRBV28 TGTGCCAGCAGTTTACCCGGGACAGCCAAAAACATTCAGTACTTC CASSLPGTAKNIQYF
- TRBJ1-3 - TRBV19 TGTGCCAGTAACCCCTTGGGGGGTAAGTCTCGGCGGCACACCATATATTTT CASNPLGGKSRRHTIYF
- TRBJ2-5 TRBD2 TRBV10-2 TGCGCCAGCAGTGGGTGGGGACTAGCGGGAGCAGAGCAGACCCAGTACTTC CASSGWGLAGAEQTQYF
- TRBJ2-7 - TRBV27 TGTGCCAGCAGTTTAGCGGCCAGCTCCTACGAGCAGTACTTC CASSLAASSYEQYF
- TRBJ1-5 - TRBV18 TGTGCCAGCTCTCCGAAAAGCAATCAGCCCCAGCATTTT CASSPKSNQPQHF
- TRBJ2-3 - TRBV7-2 TGTGCCAGCAGCTTAGGGGCCCGCACAGATACGCAGTATTTT CASSLGARTDTQYF